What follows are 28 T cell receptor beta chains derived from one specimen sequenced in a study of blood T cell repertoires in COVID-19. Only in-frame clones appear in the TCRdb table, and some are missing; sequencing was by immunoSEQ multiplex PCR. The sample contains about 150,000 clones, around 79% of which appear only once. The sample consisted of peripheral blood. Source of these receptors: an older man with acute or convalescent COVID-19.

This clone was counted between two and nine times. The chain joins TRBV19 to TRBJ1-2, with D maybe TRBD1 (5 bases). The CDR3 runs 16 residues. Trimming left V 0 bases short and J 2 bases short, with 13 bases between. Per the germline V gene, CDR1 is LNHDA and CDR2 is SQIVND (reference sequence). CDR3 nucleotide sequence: TGTGCCAGTAGTATAGACCACGGGGGGACCAACTATGGCTACACCTTC. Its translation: CASSIDHGGTNYGYTF.

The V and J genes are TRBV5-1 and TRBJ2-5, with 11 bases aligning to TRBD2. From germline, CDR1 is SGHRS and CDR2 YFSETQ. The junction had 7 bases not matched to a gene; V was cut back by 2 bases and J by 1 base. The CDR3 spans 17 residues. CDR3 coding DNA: TGCGCCAGCAGCTTTGGGCTAGCGGGGGGTTTCCAAGAGACCCAGTACTTC. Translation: CASSFGLAGGFQETQYF. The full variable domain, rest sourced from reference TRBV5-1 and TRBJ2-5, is KAGVTQTPRYLIKTRGQQVTLSCSPISGHRSVSWYQQTPGQGLQFLFEYFSETQRNKGNFPGRFSGRQFSNSRSEMNVSTLELGDSALYLCASSFGLAGGFQETQYFGPGTRLLVL.

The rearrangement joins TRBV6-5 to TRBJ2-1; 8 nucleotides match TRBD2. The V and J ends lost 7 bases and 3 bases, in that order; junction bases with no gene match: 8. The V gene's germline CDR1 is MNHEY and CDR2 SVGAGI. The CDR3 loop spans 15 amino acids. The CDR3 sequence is CASIRSGGIYNEQFF. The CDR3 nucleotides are TGTGCCAGCATTAGAAGCGGGGGCATCTACAATGAGCAGTTCTTC.

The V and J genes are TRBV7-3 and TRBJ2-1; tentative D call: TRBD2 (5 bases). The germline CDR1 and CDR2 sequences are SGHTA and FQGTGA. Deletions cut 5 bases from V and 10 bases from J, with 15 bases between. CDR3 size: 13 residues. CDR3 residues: CASSQLGEGEQFF. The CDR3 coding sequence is TGTGCCAGCAGCCAACTTGGCGAGGGCGAGCAGTTCTTC.

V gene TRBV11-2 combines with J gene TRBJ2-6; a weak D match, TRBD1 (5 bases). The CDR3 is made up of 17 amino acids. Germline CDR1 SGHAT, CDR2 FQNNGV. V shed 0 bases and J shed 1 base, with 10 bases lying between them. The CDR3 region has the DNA TGTGCCAGCAGCTTAGACCCACCAGGGTCTGGGGCCAACGTCCTGACTTTC. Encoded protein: CASSLDPPGSGANVLTF.

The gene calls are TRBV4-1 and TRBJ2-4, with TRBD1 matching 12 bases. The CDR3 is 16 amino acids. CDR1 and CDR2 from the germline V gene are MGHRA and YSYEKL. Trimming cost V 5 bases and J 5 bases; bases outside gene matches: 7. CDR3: CASSEAGTGGQNIQYF. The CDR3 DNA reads TGCGCCAGCAGCGAAGCCGGGACAGGGGGCCAAAACATTCAGTACTTC.

In DNA, the CDR3 is TGTGCCAGCAGCTTTTTACCCCAGGGTAATTCACCCCTCCACTTT. Its protein product is CASSFLPQGNSPLHF. The chain links TRBV11-1 to TRBJ1-6; possibly TRBD1 for D (5 bases). The CDR3 is made up of 15 amino acids. Germline CDR1 is SGHAT and CDR2 is FQDESV (reference sequence). V was clipped by 3 bases and J by 6 bases, with 12 bases between them.

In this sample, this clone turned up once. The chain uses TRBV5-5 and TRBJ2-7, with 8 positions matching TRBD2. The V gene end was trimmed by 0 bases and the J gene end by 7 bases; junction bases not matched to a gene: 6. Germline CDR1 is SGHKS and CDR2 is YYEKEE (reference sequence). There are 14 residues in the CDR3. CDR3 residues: CASSLGMLAGEQYV. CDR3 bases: TGTGCCAGCAGCTTGGGGATGTTAGCGGGGGAGCAGTACGTC.

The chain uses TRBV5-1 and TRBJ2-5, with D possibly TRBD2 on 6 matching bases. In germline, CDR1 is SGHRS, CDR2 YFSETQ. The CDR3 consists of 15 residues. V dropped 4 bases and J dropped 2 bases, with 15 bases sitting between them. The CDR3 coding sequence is TGCGCCAGCAGCCGAGATTGGGCGGGACAAGAGACCCAGTACTTC. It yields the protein CASSRDWAGQETQYF.

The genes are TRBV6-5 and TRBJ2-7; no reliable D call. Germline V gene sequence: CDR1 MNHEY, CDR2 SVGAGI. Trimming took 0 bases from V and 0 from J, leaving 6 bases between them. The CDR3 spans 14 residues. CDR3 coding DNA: TGTGCCAGCAGTTACTCCGCTAGCTCCTACGAGCAGTACTTC. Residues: CASSYSASSYEQYF.

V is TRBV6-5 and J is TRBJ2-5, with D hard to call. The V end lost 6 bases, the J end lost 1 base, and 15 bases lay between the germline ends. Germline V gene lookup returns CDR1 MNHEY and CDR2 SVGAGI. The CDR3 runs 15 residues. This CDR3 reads CASRHPSRSQETQYF. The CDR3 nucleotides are TGTGCCAGCAGACACCCTTCGAGGTCCCAAGAGACCCAGTACTTC.

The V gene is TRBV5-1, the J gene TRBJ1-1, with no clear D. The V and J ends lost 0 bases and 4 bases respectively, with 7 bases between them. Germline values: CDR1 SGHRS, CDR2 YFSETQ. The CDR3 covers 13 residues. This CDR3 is CASSLDSGTEAFF. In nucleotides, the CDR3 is TGCGCCAGCAGCTTGGACAGTGGCACTGAAGCTTTCTTT.

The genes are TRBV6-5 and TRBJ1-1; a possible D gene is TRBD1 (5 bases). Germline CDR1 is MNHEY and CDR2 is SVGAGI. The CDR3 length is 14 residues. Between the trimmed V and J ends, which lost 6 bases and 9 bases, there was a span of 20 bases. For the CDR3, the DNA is TGTGCCAGCAGGCCGGACCCCGACAGTTATAAAGCTTTCTTT. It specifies CASRPDPDSYKAFF.

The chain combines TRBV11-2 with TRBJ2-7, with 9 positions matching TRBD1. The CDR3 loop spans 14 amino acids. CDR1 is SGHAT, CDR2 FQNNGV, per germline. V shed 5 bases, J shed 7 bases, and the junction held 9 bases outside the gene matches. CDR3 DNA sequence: TGTGCCAGCAGCCGGGGACAGGGAATTCGTGAGCAGTACGTC. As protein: CASSRGQGIREQYV.

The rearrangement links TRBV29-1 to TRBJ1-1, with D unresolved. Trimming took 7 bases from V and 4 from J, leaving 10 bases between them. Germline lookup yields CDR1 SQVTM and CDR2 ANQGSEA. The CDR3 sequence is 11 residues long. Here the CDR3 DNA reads TGCAGCGGGTGGGCGGGCACTGAAGCTTTCTTT. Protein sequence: CSGWAGTEAFF.

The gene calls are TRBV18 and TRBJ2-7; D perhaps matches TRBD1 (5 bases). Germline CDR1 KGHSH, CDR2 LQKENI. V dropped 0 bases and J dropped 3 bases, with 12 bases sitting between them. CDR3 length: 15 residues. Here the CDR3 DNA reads TGTGCCAGCTCACCACCGGGTGGGGCCCACTACGAGCAGTACTTC. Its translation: CASSPPGGAHYEQYF.

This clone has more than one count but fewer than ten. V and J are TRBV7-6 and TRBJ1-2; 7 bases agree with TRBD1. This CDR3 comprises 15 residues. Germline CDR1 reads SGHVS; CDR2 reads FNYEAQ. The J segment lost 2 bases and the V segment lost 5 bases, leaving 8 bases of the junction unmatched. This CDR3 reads CASSGGPGGNYGYTF. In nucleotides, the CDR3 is TGTGCCAGCAGCGGGGGCCCAGGGGGAAACTATGGCTACACCTTC.

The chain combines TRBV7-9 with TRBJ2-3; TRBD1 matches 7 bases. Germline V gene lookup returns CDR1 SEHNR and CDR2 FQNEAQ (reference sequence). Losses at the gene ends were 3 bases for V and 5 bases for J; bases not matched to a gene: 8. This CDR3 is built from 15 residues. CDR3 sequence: CASSFPTGSVDTQYF. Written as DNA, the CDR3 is TGTGCCAGCAGCTTTCCGACAGGGAGTGTAGATACGCAGTATTTT.

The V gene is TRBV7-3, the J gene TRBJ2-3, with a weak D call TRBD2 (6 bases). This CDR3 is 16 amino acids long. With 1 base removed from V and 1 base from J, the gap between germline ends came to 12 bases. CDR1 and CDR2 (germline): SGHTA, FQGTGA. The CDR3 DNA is TGTGCCAGCAGCTTAATAGGGGACTTTGGCACAGATACGCAGTATTTT. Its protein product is CASSLIGDFGTDTQYF.

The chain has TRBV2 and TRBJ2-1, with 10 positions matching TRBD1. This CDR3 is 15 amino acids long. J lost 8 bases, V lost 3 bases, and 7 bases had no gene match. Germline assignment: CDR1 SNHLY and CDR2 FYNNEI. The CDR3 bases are TGTGCCAGCAGTGATAGGACAGGGGGGAGCGATGAGCAGTTCTTC. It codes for CASSDRTGGSDEQFF.

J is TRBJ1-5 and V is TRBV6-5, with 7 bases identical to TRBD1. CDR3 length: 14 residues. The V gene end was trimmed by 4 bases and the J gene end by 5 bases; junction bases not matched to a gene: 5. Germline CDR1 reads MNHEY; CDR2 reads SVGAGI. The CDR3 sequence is CASSFRTGDQPQHF. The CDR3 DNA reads TGTGCCAGCAGTTTTCGGACAGGCGATCAGCCCCAGCATTTT.

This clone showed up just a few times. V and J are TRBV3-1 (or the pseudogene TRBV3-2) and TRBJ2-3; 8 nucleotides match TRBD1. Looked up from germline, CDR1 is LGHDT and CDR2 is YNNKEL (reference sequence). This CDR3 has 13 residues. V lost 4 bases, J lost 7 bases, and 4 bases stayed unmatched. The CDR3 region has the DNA TGTGCCAGCAGCCCGGGACAGGTAAATACGCAGTATTTT. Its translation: CASSPGQVNTQYF.

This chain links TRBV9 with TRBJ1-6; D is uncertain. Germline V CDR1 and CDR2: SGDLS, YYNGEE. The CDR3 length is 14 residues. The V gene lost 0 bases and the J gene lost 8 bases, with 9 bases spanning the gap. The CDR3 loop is CASSVGALDSPLHF. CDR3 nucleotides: TGTGCCAGCAGCGTAGGGGCGCTGGATTCACCCCTCCACTTT.

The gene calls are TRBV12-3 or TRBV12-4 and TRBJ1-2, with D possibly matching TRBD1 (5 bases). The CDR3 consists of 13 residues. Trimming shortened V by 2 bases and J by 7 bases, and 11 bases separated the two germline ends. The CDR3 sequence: CASSLIRGSGYTF. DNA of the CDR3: TGTGCCAGCAGTTTAATCCGGGGGAGTGGCTACACCTTC.

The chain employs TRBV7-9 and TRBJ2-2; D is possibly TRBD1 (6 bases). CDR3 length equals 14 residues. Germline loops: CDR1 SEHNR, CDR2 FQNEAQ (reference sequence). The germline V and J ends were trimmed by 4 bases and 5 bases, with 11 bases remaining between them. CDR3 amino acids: CASSSGAGTGELFF. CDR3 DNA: TGTGCCAGCAGCTCAGGGGCAGGGACCGGGGAGCTGTTTTTT. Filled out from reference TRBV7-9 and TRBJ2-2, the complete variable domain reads DTGVSQNPRHKITKRGQNVTFRCDPISEHNRLYWYRQTLGQGPEFLTYFQNEAQLEKSRLLSDRFSAERPKGSFSTLEIQRTEQGDSAMYLCASSSGAGTGELFFGEGSRLTVL.

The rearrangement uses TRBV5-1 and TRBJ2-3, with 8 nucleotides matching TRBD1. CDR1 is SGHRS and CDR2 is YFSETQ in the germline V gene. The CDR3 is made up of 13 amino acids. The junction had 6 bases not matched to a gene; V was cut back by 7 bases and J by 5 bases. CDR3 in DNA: TGCGCCAGCTCGGGACAGGCTGGAGATACGCAGTATTTT. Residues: CASSGQAGDTQYF.

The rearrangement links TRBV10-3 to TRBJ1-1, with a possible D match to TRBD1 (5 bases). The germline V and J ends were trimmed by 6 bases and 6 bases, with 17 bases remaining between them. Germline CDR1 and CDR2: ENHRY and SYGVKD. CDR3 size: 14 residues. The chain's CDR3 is CAIRPSEGSPEAFF. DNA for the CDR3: TGTGCCATCAGACCCTCGGAGGGGAGCCCTGAAGCTTTCTTT.

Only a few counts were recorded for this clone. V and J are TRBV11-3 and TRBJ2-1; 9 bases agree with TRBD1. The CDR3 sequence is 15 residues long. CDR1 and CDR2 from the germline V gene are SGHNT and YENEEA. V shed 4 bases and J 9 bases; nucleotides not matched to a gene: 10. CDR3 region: CASSSEQGALGEQFF. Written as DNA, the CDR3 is TGTGCCAGCAGCTCGGAACAGGGGGCTCTTGGTGAGCAGTTCTTC.